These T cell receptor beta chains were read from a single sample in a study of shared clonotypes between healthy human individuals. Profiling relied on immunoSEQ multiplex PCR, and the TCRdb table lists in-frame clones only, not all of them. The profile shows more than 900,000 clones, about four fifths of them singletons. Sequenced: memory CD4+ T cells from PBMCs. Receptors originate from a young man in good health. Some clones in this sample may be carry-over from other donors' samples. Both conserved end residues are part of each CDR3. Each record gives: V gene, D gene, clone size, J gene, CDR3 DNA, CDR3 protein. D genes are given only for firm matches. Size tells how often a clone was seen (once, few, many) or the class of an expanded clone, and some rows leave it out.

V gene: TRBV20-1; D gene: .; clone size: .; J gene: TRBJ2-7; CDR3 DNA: TGCAGTGCTAAAAACTACGAGCAGTACTTC; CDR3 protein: CSAKNYEQYF
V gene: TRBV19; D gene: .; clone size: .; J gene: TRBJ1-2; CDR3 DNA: TGTGCCAGTAGGGAGAGGGAACTCGAGGACTATGGCTACACCTTC; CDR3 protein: CASRERELEDYGYTF
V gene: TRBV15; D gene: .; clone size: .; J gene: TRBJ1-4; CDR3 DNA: TGTGCCACCAGCAGGGATCCAGCAACTAATGAAAAACTGTTTTTT; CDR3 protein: CATSRDPATNEKLFF
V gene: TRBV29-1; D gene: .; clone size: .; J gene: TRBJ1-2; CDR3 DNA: TGCAGCGCTGATTATGGCTACACCTTC; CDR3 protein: CSADYGYTF
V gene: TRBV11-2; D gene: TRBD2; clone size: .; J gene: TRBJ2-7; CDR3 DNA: TGTGCCAGCAGCACAGAGCGGGAGGGATCCTACGAGCAGTACTTC; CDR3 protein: CASSTEREGSYEQYF
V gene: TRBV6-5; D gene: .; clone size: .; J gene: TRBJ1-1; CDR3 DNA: TGTGCCAGCAGTTACTCGAGGTTGAGGGGGGGGATGGCTTTCTTT; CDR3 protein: CASSYSRLRGGMAFF
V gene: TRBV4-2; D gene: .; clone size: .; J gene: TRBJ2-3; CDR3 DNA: TGTGCCAGCAGCCAAGTGGGGATAACCCAAAATTTT; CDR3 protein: CASSQVGITQNF
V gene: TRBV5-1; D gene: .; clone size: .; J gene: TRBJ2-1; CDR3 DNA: TGCGCCAGCAGCTTACCCGGACCGGTTAATGAGCAGTTCTTC; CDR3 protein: CASSLPGPVNEQFF
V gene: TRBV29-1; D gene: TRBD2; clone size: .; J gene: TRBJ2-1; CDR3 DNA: TGCAGCGGGTGGACTAGCGGGAGGGCCGCCTACAATGAGCAGTTCTTC; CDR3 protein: CSGWTSGRAAYNEQFF
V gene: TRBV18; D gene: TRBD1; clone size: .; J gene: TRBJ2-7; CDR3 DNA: TGTGCCAGCTCAAGACAGGGGCGCGAGCAGTACTTC; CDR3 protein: CASSRQGREQYF
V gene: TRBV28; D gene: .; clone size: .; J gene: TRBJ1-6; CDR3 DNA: TGTGCCAGCAGTTTTACGGGGGGCTCCTATAATTCACCCCTCCACTTT; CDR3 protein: CASSFTGGSYNSPLHF
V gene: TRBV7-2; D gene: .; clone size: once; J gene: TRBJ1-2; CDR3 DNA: TGTGCCAGCAGCTTAGATGCAGGCAGGGCCACTAACTATGGCTACACCTTC; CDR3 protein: CASSLDAGRATNYGYTF
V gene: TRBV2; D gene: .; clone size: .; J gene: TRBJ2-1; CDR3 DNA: TGTGCCAGCAGTGACTTCGTTATTTACAATGAGCAGTTCTTC; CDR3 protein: CASSDFVIYNEQFF
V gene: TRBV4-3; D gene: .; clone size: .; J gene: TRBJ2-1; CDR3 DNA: TGCGCCAGCAGCCAAGACCCTTGGGGCCATGAGCAGTTCTTC; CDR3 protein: CASSQDPWGHEQFF
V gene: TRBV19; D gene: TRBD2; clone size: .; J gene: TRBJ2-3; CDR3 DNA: TGTGCCAGTAGTATTCTCAGTGGCCGGGGACTAGCGGGCTCGCAGTATTTT; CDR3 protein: CASSILSGRGLAGSQYF
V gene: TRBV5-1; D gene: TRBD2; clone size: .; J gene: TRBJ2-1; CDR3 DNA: TGCGCCAGCCGTCGACTAGCGGGAGCCGATGAGCAGTTCTTC; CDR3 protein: CASRRLAGADEQFF
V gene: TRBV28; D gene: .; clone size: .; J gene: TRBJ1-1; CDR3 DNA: TGTGCCAGCAGTTTATCCGTAACCATCTTT; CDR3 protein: CASSLSVTIF
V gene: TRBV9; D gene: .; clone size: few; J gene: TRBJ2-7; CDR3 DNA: TGTGCCAGCAGCAGGACGGACATTCTATCCTACGAGCAGTACTTC; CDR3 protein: CASSRTDILSYEQYF
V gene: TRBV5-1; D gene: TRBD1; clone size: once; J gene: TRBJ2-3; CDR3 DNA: TGCGCCAGCAGCTTGGCCCGGGACAGGCATTCAGATACGCAGTATTTT; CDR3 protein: CASSLARDRHSDTQYF
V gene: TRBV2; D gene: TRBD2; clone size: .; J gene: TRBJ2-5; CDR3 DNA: TGTGCCAGCAGCGCTCTTATAGCGGGAGAGACCCAGTACTTC; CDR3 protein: CASSALIAGETQYF
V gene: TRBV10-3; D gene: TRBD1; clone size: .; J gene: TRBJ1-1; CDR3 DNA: TGTGCCATCAGTGAGTTGGACAGGGGGAACACTGAAGCTTTCTTT; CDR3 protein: CAISELDRGNTEAFF
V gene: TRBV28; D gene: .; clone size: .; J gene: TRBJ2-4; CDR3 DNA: TGTGCCAGCAGTGATTGGGCCCTATTAGCCAAAAACATTCAGTACTTC; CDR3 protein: CASSDWALLAKNIQYF
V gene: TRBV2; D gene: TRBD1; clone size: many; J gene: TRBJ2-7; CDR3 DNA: TGTGCCACAGGCCGGGACAGCTCCTACGAGCAGTACTTC; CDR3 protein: CATGRDSSYEQYF
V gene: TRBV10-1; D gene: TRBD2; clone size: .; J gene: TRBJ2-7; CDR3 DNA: TGCGCCAGCAGTTGCCCGGGACTAGCGGGGTACTACGAGCAGTACTTC; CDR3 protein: CASSCPGLAGYYEQYF
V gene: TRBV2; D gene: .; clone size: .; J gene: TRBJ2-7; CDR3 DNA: TGTGCCAGCAGTGAAGGGGGGGCCGGATCCTACGAGCAGTACTTC; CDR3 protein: CASSEGGAGSYEQYF
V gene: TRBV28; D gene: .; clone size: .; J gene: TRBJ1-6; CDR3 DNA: TGTGCCAGCAGTTCCTTGAGGGGGGCAGGGAATTCACCCCTCCACTTT; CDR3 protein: CASSSLRGAGNSPLHF
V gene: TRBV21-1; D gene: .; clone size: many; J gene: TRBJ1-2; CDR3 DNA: TGTGCCAGCAGCAAAGACAGGGGGAGGGACTATGGCTACACCTTC; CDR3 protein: CASSKDRGRDYGYTF
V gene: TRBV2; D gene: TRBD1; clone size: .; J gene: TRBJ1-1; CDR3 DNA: TGTGCCAGCAGGCACTCGTTGGACAGGGTAATGAACACTGAAGCTTTCTTT; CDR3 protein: CASRHSLDRVMNTEAFF
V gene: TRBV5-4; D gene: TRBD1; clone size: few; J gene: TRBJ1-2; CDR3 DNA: TGTGCCAGCAGCGAGGGACAGGGTCGAAGTTGGTATGGCTACACCTTC; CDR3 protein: CASSEGQGRSWYGYTF
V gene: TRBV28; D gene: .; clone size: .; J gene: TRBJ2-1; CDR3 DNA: TGTGCCAGCAGCCGAAACCCTACAGTCGCCTCTCAGTTCTTC; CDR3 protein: CASSRNPTVASQFF
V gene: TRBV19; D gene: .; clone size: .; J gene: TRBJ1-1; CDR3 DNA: TGTGCCCGAAGACGGTTTATGAACACTGAAGCTTTCTTT; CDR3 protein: CARRRFMNTEAFF
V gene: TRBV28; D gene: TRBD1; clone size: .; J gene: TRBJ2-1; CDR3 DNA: TGTGCCAGCAGGTCCGGGACAGGGGCCTACAATGAGCAGTTCTTC; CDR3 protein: CASRSGTGAYNEQFF
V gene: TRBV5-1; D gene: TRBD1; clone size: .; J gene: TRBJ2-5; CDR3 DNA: TGCGCCAGCAGCACCGCGGACAGGGGGAGGGAGACCCAGTACTTC; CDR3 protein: CASSTADRGRETQYF
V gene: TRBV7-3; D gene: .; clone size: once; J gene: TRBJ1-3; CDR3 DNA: TGTGCCAGCAGCCCAACGACTGGGAACACCATATATTTT; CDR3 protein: CASSPTTGNTIYF
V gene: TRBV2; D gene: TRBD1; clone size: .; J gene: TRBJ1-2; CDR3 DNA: TGTGCCAGCAGGATAACAGGGGACTGGGATGGCTACACCTTC; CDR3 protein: CASRITGDWDGYTF
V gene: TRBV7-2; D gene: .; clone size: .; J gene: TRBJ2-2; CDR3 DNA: TGTGCCAGCACCTATGGAGGGAACGCGAACACCGGGGAGCTGTTTTTT; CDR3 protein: CASTYGGNANTGELFF
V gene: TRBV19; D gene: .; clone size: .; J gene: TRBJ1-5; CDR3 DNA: TGTGCCAGTAGTATTGACCGCCAGCCCCAGCATTTT; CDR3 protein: CASSIDRQPQHF
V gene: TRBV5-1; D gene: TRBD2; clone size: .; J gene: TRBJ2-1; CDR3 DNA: TGCGCCAGCAGCGTAGGACTAGTCTCCTACAATGAGCAGTTCTTC; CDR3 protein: CASSVGLVSYNEQFF
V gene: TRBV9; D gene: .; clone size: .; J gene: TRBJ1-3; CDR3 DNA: TGTGCCAGCAGCGTAGGTATGGGTTCGGGGACTGGAAACACCATATATTTT; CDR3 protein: CASSVGMGSGTGNTIYF
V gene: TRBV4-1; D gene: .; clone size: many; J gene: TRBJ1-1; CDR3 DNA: TGCGCCAGCAGCCACGGGGAGATGAGGACTGAAGCTTTCTTT; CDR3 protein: CASSHGEMRTEAFF
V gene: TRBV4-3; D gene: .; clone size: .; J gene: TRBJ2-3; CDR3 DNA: TGCGCCAGCAGCCAAGATCCACGGTTCACTAGCACAGATACGCAGTATTTT; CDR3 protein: CASSQDPRFTSTDTQYF
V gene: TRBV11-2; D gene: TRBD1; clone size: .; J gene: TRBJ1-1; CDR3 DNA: TGTGCCAGCAGCAGACAGGGCTCCACTGAAGCTTTCTTT; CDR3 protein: CASSRQGSTEAFF
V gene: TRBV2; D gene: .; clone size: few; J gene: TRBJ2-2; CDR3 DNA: TGTGCCACCACCTCCAAGGTGAGGGGAGGAAGCACCGGGGAGCTGTTTTTT; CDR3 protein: CATTSKVRGGSTGELFF
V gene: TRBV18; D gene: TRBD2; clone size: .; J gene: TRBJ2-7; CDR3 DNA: TGTGCCAGCTCACCCTATAGCGGGACCTACGAGCAGTACTTC; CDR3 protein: CASSPYSGTYEQYF
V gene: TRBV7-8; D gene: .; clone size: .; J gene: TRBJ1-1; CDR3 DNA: TGTGCCAGCCTCAGGGAGGGGCGGAGAGAAGCTTTCTTT; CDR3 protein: CASLREGRREAFF